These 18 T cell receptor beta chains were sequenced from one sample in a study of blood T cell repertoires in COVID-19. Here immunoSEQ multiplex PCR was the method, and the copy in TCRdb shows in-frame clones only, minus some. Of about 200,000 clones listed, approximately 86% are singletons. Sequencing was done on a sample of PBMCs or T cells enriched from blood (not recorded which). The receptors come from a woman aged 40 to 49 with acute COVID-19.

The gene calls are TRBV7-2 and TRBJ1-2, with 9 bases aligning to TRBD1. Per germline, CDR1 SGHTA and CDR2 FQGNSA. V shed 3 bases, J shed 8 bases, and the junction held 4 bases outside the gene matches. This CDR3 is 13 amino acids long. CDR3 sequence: CASSFYRGQGYTF. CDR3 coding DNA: TGTGCCAGCAGCTTTTACAGGGGGCAAGGCTACACCTTC.

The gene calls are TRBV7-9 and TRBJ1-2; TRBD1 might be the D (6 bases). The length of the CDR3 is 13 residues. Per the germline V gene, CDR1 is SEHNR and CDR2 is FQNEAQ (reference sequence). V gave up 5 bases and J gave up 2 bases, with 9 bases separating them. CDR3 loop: CASSPTGNYGYTF. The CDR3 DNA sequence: TGTGCCAGCAGCCCGACAGGAAACTATGGCTACACCTTC.

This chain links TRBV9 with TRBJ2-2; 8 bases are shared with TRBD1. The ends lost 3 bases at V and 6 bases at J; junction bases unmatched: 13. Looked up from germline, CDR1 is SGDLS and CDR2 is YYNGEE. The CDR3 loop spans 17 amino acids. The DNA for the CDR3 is TGTGCCAGCAGCGCAGGACAGGGACCTCAACGGGCCGGGGAGCTGTTTTTT. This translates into CASSAGQGPQRAGELFF.

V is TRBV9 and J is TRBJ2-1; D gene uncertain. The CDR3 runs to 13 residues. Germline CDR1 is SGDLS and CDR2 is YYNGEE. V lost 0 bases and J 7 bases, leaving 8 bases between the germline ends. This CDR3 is CASSVGAGNEQFF. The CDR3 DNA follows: TGTGCCAGCAGCGTAGGGGCTGGGAATGAGCAGTTCTTC.

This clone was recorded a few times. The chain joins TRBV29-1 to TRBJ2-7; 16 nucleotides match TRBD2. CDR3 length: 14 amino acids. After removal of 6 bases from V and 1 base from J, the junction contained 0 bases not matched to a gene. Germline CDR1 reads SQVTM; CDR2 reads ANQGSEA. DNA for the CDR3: TGCAGCGTGGGACTAGCGGGAGGGTCCTACGAGCAGTACTTC. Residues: CSVGLAGGSYEQYF.

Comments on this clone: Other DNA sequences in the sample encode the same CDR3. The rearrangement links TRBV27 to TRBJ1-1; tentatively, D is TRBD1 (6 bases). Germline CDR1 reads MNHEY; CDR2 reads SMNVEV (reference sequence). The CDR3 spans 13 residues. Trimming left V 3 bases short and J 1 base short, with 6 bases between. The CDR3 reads CASSLTGNTEAFF. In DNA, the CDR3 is TGTGCCAGCAGTTTGACAGGGAACACTGAAGCTTTCTTT.

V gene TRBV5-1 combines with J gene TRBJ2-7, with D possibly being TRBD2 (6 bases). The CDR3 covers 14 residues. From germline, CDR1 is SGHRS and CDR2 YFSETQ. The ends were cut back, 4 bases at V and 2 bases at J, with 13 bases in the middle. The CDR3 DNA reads TGCGCCAGCAGCACTCCGGGAGAAACCTACGAGCAGTACTTC. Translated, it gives CASSTPGETYEQYF.

This chain's CDR3 is CASSPAGVGGPANYGYTF. Written as DNA, the CDR3 is TGTGCCAGCAGTCCCGCTGGAGTCGGGGGACCTGCTAACTATGGCTACACCTTC. J is TRBJ1-2 and V is TRBV28, with D possibly TRBD1 on 5 matching bases. Germline lookup yields CDR1 MDHEN and CDR2 SYDVKM. The CDR3 is 18 amino acids. V lost 5 bases, J lost 0 bases, and 22 bases lay in between.

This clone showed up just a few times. The CDR3 DNA is TGTGCCAGCAGTGACAGGGTCGGCACAGATACGCAGTATTTT. Translating gives CASSDRVGTDTQYF. This sequence joins TRBV6-1 and TRBJ2-3, with D perhaps matching TRBD1 (5 bases). The CDR3 spans 14 residues. The V gene lost 3 bases and the J gene lost 1 base, with 8 bases spanning the gap. The germline CDR1 and CDR2 sequences are MNHNS and SASEGT.

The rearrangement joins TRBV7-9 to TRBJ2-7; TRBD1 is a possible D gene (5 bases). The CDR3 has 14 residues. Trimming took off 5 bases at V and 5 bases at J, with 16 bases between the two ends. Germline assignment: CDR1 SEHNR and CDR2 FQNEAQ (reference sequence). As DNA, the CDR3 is TGTGCCAGCAGCCCTACAGGAAGGGCGGACGAGCAGTACTTC. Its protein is CASSPTGRADEQYF.

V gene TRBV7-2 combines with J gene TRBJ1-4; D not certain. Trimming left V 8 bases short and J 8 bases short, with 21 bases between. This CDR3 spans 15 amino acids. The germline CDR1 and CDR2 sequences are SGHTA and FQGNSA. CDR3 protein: CASSPGGTTREKLFF. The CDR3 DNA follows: TGTGCCAGCTCCCCGGGAGGCACCACTAGGGAAAAACTGTTTTTT.

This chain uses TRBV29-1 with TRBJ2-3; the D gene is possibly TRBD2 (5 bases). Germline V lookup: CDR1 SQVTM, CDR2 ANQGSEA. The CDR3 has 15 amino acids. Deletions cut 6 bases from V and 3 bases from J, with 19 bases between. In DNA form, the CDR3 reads TGCAGCGTATCCCTCAGCGGCATTGGTACAGATACGCAGTATTTT. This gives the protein CSVSLSGIGTDTQYF.

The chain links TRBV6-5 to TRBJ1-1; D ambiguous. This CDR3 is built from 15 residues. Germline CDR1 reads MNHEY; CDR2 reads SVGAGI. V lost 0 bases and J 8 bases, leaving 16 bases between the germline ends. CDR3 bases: TGTGCCAGCAGTTACTCGGCAAGTACTACAAGGGAAGCTTTCTTT. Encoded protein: CASSYSASTTREAFF.

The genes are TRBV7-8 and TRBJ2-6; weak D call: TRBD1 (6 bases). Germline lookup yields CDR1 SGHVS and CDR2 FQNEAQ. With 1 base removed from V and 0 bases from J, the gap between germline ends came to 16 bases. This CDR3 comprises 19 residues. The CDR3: CASSLGLGVGHSGANVLTF. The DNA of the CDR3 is TGTGCCAGCAGCTTAGGCTTAGGTGTGGGACACTCTGGGGCCAACGTCCTGACTTTC.

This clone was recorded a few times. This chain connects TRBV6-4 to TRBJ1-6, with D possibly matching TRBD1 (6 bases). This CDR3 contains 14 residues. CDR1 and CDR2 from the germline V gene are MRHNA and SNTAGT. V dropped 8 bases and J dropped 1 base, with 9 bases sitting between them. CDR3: CASYRGSYNSPLHF. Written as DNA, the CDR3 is TGTGCCAGCTATAGGGGGTCCTATAATTCACCCCTCCACTTT.

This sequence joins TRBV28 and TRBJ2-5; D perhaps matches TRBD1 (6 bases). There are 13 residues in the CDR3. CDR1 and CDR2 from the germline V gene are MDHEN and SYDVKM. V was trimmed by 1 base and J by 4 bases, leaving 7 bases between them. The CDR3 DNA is TGTGCCAGCAGTTTATTCAGGGGAGAGACCCAGTACTTC. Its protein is CASSLFRGETQYF.

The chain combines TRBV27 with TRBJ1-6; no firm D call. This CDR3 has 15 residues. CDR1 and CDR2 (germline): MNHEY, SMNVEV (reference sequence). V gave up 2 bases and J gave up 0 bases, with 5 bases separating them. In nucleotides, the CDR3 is TGTGCCAGCAGTTTAGCGAGCTCCTATAATTCACCCCTCCACTTT. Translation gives CASSLASSYNSPLHF.

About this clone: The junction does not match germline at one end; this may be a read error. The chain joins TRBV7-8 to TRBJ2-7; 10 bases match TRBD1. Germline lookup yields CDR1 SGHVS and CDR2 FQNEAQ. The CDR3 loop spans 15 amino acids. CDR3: CASTLSWTGGGEQYF. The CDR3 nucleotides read TGTGCCAGCACCTTATCCTGGACAGGGGGAGGCGAGCAGTACTTC.